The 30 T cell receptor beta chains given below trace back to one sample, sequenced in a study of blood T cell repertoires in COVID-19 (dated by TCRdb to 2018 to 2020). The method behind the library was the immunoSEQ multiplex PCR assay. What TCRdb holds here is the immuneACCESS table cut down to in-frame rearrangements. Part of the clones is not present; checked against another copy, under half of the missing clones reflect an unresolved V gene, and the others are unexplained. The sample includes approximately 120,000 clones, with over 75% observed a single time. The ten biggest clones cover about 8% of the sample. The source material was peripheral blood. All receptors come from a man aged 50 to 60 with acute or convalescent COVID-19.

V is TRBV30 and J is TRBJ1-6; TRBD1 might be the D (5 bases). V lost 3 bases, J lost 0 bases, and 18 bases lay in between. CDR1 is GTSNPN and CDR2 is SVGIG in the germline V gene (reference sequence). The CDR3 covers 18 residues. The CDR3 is CAWRERDWTSSYNSPLHF. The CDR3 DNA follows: TGTGCCTGGAGAGAACGGGACTGGACCAGCTCCTATAATTCACCCCTCCACTTT.

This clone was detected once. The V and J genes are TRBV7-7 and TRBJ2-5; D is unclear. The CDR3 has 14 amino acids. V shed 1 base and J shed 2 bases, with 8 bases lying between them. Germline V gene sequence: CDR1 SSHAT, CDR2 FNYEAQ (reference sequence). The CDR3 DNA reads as TGTGCCAGCAGCTTAGGGGCAGCACAAGAGACCCAGTACTTC. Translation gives CASSLGAAQETQYF.

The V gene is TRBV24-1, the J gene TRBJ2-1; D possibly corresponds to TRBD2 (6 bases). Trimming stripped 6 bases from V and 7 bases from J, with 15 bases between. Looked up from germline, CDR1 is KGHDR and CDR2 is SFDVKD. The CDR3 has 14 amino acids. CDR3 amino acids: CATSMEGTLNEQFF. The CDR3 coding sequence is TGTGCCACCAGTATGGAGGGGACTTTGAATGAGCAGTTCTTC.

For the CDR3, the DNA is TGTGCCACCAGTGATTTCCTCAGGGTGCCCCTCGCGAACACCGGGGAGCTGTTTTTT. Protein: CATSDFLRVPLANTGELFF. V and J are TRBV24-1 and TRBJ2-2, with D tentatively TRBD1 (5 bases). V lost 1 base and J 0 bases, leaving 17 bases between the germline ends. The CDR3 runs 19 residues. Germline CDR1 is KGHDR and CDR2 is SFDVKD.

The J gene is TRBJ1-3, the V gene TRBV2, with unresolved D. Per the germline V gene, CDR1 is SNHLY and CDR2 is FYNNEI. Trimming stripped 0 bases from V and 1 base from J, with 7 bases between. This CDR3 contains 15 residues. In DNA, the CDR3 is TGTGCCAGCAGTGAAGCGCGGGGTTCTGGAAACACCATATATTTT. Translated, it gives CASSEARGSGNTIYF.

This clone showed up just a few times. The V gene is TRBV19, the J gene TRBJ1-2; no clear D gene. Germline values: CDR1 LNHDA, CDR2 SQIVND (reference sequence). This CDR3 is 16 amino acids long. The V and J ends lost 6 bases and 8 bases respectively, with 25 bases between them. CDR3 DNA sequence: TGTGCCAGTAGCACATCATTAGGTGGGCCCCGCAGGGGCTACACCTTC. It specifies CASSTSLGGPRRGYTF.

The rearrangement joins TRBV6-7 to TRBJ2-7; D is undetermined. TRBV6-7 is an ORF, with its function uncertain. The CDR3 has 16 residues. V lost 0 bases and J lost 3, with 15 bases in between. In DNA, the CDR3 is TGTGCCAGCAGTTACTCGAAGGCCAGGCGTTACTACGAGCAGTACTTC. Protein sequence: CASSYSKARRYYEQYF.

The CDR3 loop is CASHGVGATKTQYF. CDR3 sequence (DNA): TGTGCCAGTCATGGAGTAGGGGCGACGAAGACCCAGTACTTC. V is TRBV19 and J is TRBJ2-5, with a possible D match to TRBD1 (5 bases). V was pared by 8 bases and J by 6 bases, with 19 bases between. The CDR3 contains 14 residues. Germline lookup yields CDR1 LNHDA and CDR2 SQIVND (reference sequence).

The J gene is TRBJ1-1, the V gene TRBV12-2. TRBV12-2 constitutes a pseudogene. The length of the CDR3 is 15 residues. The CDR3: CASRSDFEGGTEAFF. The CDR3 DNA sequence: TGTGCAAGTCGCTCCGACTTTGAGGGTGGGACTGAAGCTTTCTTT.

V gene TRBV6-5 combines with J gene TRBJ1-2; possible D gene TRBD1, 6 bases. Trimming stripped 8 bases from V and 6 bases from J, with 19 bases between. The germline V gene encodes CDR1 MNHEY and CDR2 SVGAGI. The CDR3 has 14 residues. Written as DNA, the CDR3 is TGTGCCAGCGGGGGGCAGGGACTAATTGATGGCTACACCTTC. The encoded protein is CASGGQGLIDGYTF.

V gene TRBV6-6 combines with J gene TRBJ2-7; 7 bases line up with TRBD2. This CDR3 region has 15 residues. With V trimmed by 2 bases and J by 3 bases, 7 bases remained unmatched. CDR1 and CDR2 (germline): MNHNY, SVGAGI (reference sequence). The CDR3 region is CASSYRRTSVYEQYF. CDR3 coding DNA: TGTGCCAGCAGTTACAGGCGGACTAGTGTCTACGAGCAGTACTTC.

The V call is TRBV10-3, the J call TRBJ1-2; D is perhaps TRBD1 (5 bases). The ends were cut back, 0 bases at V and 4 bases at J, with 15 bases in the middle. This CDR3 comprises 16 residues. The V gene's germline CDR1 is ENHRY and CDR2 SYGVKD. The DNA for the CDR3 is TGTGCCATCAGTGAGTCCTCAGGGCCAGAGAGCTATGGCTACACCTTC. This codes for CAISESSGPESYGYTF.

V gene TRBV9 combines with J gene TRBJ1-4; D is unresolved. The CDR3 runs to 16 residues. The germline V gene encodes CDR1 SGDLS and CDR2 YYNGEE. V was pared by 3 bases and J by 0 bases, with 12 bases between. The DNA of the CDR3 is TGTGCCAGCAGCGACGGGCTAGCCCCAACTAATGAAAAACTGTTTTTT. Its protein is CASSDGLAPTNEKLFF.

The CDR3 bases are TGTGCCAGCAGTGAAAGTAGGACAGGGCTCGGCTACACCTTC. It specifies CASSESRTGLGYTF. V and J are TRBV25-1 and TRBJ1-2; 8 bases align to TRBD1. The CDR3 runs to 14 residues. Per germline, CDR1 MGHDK and CDR2 SYGVNS. After removal of 2 bases from V and 8 bases from J, the junction contained 7 bases not matched to a gene.

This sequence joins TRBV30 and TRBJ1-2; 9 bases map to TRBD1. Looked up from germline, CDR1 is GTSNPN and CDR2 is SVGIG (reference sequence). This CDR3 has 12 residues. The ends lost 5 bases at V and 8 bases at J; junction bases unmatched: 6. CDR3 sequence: CAWLTGGKGYTF. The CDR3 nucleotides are TGTGCCTGGCTGACAGGGGGAAAAGGCTACACCTTC.

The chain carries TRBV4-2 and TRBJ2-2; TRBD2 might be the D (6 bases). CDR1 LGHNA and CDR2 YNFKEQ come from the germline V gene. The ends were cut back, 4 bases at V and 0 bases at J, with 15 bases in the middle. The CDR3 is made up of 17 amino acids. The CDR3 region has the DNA TGTGCCAGCAGCCCAGGACGGGACTTCACGAACACCGGGGAGCTGTTTTTT. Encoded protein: CASSPGRDFTNTGELFF.

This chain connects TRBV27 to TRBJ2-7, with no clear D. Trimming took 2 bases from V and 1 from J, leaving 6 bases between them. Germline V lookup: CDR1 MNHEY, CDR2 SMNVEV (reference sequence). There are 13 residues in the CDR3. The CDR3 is CASSLGGSYEQYF. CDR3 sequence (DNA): TGTGCCAGCAGTTTAGGCGGATCCTACGAGCAGTACTTC.

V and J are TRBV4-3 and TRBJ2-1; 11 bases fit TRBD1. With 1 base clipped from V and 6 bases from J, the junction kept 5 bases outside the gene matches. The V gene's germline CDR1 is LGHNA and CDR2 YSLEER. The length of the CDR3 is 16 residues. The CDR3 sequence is CASSQVGQGAGNEQFF. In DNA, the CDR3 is TGCGCCAGCAGCCAAGTCGGACAGGGGGCTGGCAATGAGCAGTTCTTC.

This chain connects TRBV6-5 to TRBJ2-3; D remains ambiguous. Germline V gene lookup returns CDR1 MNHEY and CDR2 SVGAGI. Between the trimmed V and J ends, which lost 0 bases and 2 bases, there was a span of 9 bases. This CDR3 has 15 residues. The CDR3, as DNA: TGTGCCAGCAGTTACTCACAGAGTTTCACAGATACGCAGTATTTT. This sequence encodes CASSYSQSFTDTQYF.

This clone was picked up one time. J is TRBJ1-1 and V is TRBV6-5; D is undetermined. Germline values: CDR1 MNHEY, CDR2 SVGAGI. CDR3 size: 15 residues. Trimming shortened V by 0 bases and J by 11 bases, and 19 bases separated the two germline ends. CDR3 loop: CASSYSRIGVGEAFF. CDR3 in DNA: TGTGCCAGCAGTTACTCGAGAATCGGCGTCGGGGAGGCTTTCTTT.

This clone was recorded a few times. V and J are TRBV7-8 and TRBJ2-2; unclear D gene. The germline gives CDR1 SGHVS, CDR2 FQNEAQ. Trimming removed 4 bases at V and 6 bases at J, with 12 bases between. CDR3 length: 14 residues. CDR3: CASSSPRLAGELFF. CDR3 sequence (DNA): TGTGCCAGCAGCTCTCCGAGATTGGCCGGGGAGCTGTTTTTT.

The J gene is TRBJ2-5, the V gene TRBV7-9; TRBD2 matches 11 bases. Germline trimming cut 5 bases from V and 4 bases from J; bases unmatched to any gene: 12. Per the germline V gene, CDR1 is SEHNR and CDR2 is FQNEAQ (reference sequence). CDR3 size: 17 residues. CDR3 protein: CASSRTVGLAGGETQYF. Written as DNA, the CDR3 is TGTGCCAGCAGCCGCACCGTAGGGCTAGCGGGAGGAGAGACCCAGTACTTC.

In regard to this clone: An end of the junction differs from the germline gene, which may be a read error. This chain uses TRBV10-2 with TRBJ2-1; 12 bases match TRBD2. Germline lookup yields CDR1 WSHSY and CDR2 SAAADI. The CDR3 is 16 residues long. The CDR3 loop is CTSTWTSGNSYNEQFF. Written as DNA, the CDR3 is TGCACCAGCACGTGGACTAGCGGGAACTCCTACAATGAGCAGTTCTTC.

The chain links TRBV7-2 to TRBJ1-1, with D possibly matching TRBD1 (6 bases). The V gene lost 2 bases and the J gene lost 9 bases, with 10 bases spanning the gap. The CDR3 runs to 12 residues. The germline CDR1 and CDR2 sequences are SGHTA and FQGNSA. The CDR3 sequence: CASSLYTGQAFF. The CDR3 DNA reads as TGTGCCAGCAGCTTATATACAGGGCAAGCTTTCTTT. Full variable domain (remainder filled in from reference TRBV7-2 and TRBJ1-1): GAGVSQSPSNKVTEKGKDVELRCDPISGHTALYWYRQSLGQGLEFLIYFQGNSAPDKSGLPSDRFSAERTGGSVSTLTIQRTQQEDSAVYLCASSLYTGQAFFGQGTRLTVV.

The CDR3 region is CASSLGQNYNSPLHF. DNA of the CDR3: TGCGCCAGCAGCTTGGGTCAGAACTATAATTCACCCCTCCACTTT. The chain has TRBV5-1 and TRBJ1-6; D uncertain. V was pared by 0 bases and J by 3 bases, with 7 bases between. Germline V gene sequence: CDR1 SGHRS, CDR2 YFSETQ. There are 15 residues in the CDR3. Full variable domain (rest looked up from reference TRBV5-1 and TRBJ1-6): KAGVTQTPRYLIKTRGQQVTLSCSPISGHRSVSWYQQTPGQGLQFLFEYFSETQRNKGNFPGRFSGRQFSNSRSEMNVSTLELGDSALYLCASSLGQNYNSPLHFGNGTRLTVT.

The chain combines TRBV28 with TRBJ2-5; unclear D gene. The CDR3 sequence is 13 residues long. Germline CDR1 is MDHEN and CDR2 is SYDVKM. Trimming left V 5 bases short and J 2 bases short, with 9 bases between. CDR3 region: CASSPGSQETQYF. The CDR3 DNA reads TGTGCCAGCAGTCCCGGGTCTCAAGAGACCCAGTACTTC.

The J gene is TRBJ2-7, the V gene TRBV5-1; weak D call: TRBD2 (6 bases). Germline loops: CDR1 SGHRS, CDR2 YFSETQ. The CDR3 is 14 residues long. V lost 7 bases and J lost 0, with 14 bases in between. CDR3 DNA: TGCGCCAGCGCCGCTGGGGGGATCTCCTACGAGCAGTACTTC. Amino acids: CASAAGGISYEQYF.

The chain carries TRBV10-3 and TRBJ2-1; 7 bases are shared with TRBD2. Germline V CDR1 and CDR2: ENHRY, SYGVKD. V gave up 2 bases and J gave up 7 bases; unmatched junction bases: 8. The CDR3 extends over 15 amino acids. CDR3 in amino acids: CAISEAGAGKNEQFF. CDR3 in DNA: TGTGCCATCAGTGAGGCGGGAGCAGGCAAGAATGAGCAGTTCTTC.

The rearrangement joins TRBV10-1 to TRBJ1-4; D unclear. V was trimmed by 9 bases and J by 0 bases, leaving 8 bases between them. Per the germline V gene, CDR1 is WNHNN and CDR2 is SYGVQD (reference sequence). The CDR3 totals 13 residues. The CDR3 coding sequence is TGCGCCAGTACAGCCGCAACTAATGAAAAACTGTTTTTT. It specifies CASTAATNEKLFF.

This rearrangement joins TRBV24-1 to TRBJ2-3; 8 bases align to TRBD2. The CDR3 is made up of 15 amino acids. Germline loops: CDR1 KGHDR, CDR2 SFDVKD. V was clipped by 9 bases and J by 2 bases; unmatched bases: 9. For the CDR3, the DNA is TGTGCCACCCAGGTAGCGGGATCCTTCACAGATACGCAGTATTTT. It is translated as CATQVAGSFTDTQYF.